This TCR beta chain came from a study of T cell repertoires in cytomegalovirus infection. Study findings and constraints: Frequencies of public TCR beta families were cumulated, and this identified carriers of CMV plus the relevant HLA. The ex vivo response showed dominance by HLA-C-restricted CMV-specific TCR beta clonotypes.

The CDR3 runs to 13 residues. V was shortened by 7 bases and J by 8 bases, with 15 bases between the two germline ends. Germline V lookup: CDR1 MDHEN, CDR2 SYDVKM. TCRdb reprocessed the reads with MiXCR, giving one entry per CDR3 protein. The repertoire holds roughly 190,000 distinct CDR3 sequences, with roughly 9% as singletons. This clonotype has only a few counts. What it binds is unknown. The chain uses TRBV28 and TRBJ2-1; TRBD2 might be the D (6 bases). The sequencing sample was made of PBMCs. This TCR was sampled from a human donor in good health (CMV status not recorded). Some clones in this sample may be carry-over from other donors' samples. The CDR3 reads CASTLGGLYEQFF. DNA of the CDR3: TGTGCCAGCACCCTTGGAGGGCTTTATGAGCAGTTCTTC.